This T cell receptor beta chain was sequenced for a study of T cells after yellow fever vaccination. V shed 1 base and J shed 3 bases, with 7 bases lying between them. CDR1 is SGHRS and CDR2 is YFSETQ in the germline V gene. CDR3 size: 14 residues. TCRdb analysed the 5' RACE reads with MiXCR anew, one entry per CDR3 protein. The profile shows some 68,000 distinct CDR3 sequences, under 8% of them singletons. In this sample, this clonotype turned up a few times. Its antigen is unidentified. Overall study results and limits: There was a possibility that FACS-sorted repertoires contained abundant clonotypes contaminating from the bulk population.

J is TRBJ2-2 and V is TRBV5-1; D possibly corresponds to TRBD2 (5 bases). The specimen was CD8+ T cells sorted from PBMCs, collected roughly seven weeks after the first yellow fever vaccination. This receptor was identified in a young man who received the YFV17D yellow fever vaccine. The chain's CDR3 is CASSLRGYTGELFF. The CDR3 coding sequence is TGCGCCAGCAGCTTGCGCGGGTACACCGGGGAGCTGTTTTTT.